The 2 T cell receptor beta chains reported below all come from one sample, sequenced in a study of blood T cell repertoires in COVID-19. Profiling relied on immunoSEQ multiplex PCR, and the TCRdb table lists in-frame clones only, not all of them. The data contain more than 85,000 clones, around 90% of them seen just once; the ten biggest clones take up 1.5% to 2.5%. Sequencing was carried out using peripheral blood. These receptors were collected from a woman aged 50 to 60 with COVID-19, enrolled during active disease.

This rearrangement joins TRBV6-5 to TRBJ1-5, with D unresolved. Trimming cost V 6 bases and J 4 bases, with 7 bases left between them. Germline V gene data show CDR1 as MNHEY and CDR2 as SVGAGI. The CDR3 sequence is 12 residues long. The CDR3 nucleotides are TGTGCCAGCAGGGCCCCAAATCAGCCCCAGCATTTT. Translated: CASRAPNQPQHF.

The gene calls are TRBV10-3 and TRBJ2-7, with D possibly matching TRBD1 (5 bases). The CDR3 totals 13 residues. V was trimmed by 7 bases and J by 3 bases, leaving 13 bases between them. CDR1 is ENHRY, CDR2 SYGVKD, per germline. The CDR3: CAITGRQNYEQYF. The CDR3 coding sequence is TGTGCCATCACCGGTAGACAGAACTACGAGCAGTACTTC.